A single sample gave rise to the 28 T cell receptor beta chains below, sequenced in a study of identical twins. TCRdb reanalysed the 5' RACE reads using MiXCR and keeps one entry per CDR3 protein. Among hundreds of thousands of distinct CDR3 sequences, 21% were seen once, and the ten largest hold roughly 4%. The sample was also linked to a second study, of T cells expressing NK-cell markers.

Material: PBMCs. These receptors came from a woman in her late teens or twenties in good health.

V usage is TRBV3-1 and J usage is TRBJ1-5, with no clear D. CDR1 and CDR2 (germline): LGHDT, YNNKEL (reference sequence). The CDR3 consists of 15 residues. The germline V and J ends were trimmed by 1 base and 4 bases, with 11 bases remaining between them. For the CDR3, the DNA is TGTGCCAGCAGCCAAGTCCCAAACTCAAATCAGCCCCAGCATTTT. Translating it yields CASSQVPNSNQPQHF.

This clonotype showed up just a few times. V gene TRBV7-6 combines with J gene TRBJ2-1, with 11 bases matching TRBD2. The CDR3 extends over 16 amino acids. The germline CDR1 and CDR2 sequences are SGHVS and FNYEAQ. After removal of 4 bases from V and 10 bases from J, the junction contained 12 bases not matched to a gene. The CDR3 is CASSSTSGRAPWEQFF. Written as DNA, the CDR3 is TGTGCCAGCAGCTCCACTAGCGGGAGAGCTCCATGGGAGCAGTTCTTC.

The gene calls are TRBV5-1 and TRBJ2-7, with 9 bases lining up with TRBD1. The CDR3 spans 14 residues. Germline lookup yields CDR1 SGHRS and CDR2 YFSETQ. V dropped 5 bases and J dropped 3; count of bases not matched to a gene: 6. The CDR3, as DNA: TGCGCCAGCAGAGAACAGGGGGCTAACTACGAGCAGTACTTC. Translated: CASREQGANYEQYF.

The chain employs TRBV6-5 and TRBJ2-1; D is perhaps TRBD2 (5 bases). The CDR3 is 15 amino acids. V was trimmed by 6 bases and J by 6 bases, leaving 18 bases between them. Germline values: CDR1 MNHEY, CDR2 SVGAGI. For the CDR3, the DNA is TGTGCCAGCAGGTTTACTTTGGGGAGTTCCAATGAGCAGTTCTTC. As protein: CASRFTLGSSNEQFF.

This clonotype was seen repeatedly, ten times or more. The chain combines TRBV20-1 with TRBJ2-5; 7 bases map to TRBD2. CDR1 is DFQATT, CDR2 SNEGSKA, per germline (reference sequence). The CDR3 contains 13 residues. The ends lost 3 bases at V and 5 bases at J; junction bases unmatched: 6. The CDR3 here is CSARGLPGETQYF. The CDR3, as DNA: TGCAGTGCTAGGGGACTACCAGGGGAGACCCAGTACTTC.

Only a few counts were recorded for this clonotype. The V and J genes are TRBV25-1 and TRBJ2-7; D is unresolved. V was shortened by 6 bases and J by 3 bases, with 15 bases between the two germline ends. The CDR3 consists of 14 residues. The V gene's germline CDR1 is MGHDK and CDR2 SYGVNS. CDR3 sequence (DNA): TGTGCCAGCAGACCAACCGGACCCAACTACGAGCAGTACTTC. It codes for CASRPTGPNYEQYF.

This chain uses TRBV10-2 with TRBJ2-7, with 7 bases identical to TRBD2. CDR3 length: 15 amino acids. V shed 4 bases, J shed 4 bases, and the junction held 10 bases outside the gene matches. Per germline, CDR1 WSHSY and CDR2 SAAADI. CDR3 protein: CASSGRLAGGYEQYF. For the CDR3, the DNA is TGCGCCAGCAGTGGCAGACTAGCCGGAGGGTACGAGCAGTACTTC.

The chain joins TRBV5-1 to TRBJ2-7; weak D call: TRBD1 (6 bases). V shed 3 bases and J shed 7 bases, with 17 bases lying between them. Looked up from germline, CDR1 is SGHRS and CDR2 is YFSETQ. The CDR3 has 14 residues. CDR3 sequence (DNA): TGCGCCAGCAGCTCCGGGTCTTCTAGGGGGGAGCAGTACTTC. Its protein is CASSSGSSRGEQYF.

This chain's CDR3 is CASSPHRNNEQFF. CDR3 DNA: TGTGCCAGCAGCCCCCACAGAAACAATGAGCAGTTCTTC. V and J are TRBV9 and TRBJ2-1; D gene ambiguous. The CDR3 has 13 amino acids. The germline CDR1 and CDR2 sequences are SGDLS and YYNGEE. The V end was cut by 4 bases, the J end by 5 bases, with 10 bases between. The full variable domain, in which reference TRBV9 and TRBJ2-1 provide the parts outside the CDR3, is DSGVTQTPKHLITATGQRVTLRCSPRSGDLSVYWYQQSLDQGLQFLIQYYNGEERAKGNILERFSAQQFPDLHSELNLSSLELGDSALYFCASSPHRNNEQFFGPGTRLTVL.

This clonotype was recorded at least ten times. V gene TRBV5-1 combines with J gene TRBJ2-2; D uncertain. The CDR3 spans 12 residues. V lost 2 bases, J lost 6 bases, and 5 bases lay in between. Germline assignment: CDR1 SGHRS and CDR2 YFSETQ. CDR3 bases: TGCGCCAGCAGCTTAATAGCCGGGGAGCTGTTTTTT. It codes for CASSLIAGELFF.

The CDR3 sequence: CASSYGRGSNEQYF. The DNA of the CDR3 is TGTGCCAGCAGTTACGGAAGGGGGTCAAACGAGCAGTACTTC. The chain recombines TRBV6-5 with TRBJ2-7, with D perhaps matching TRBD1 (6 bases). The CDR3 is 14 residues long. V lost 2 bases, J lost 5 bases, and 13 bases lay in between. Germline lookup yields CDR1 MNHEY and CDR2 SVGAGI.

CDR3 coding DNA: TGCAGTATCTCGAACAGGGGACACTACGAGCAGTACTTC. Its translation: CSISNRGHYEQYF. This rearrangement joins TRBV20-1 to TRBJ2-7; 7 bases map to TRBD1. Germline values: CDR1 DFQATT, CDR2 SNEGSKA (reference sequence). CDR3 length: 13 residues. The J segment lost 3 bases and the V segment lost 8 bases, leaving 10 bases of the junction unmatched.

The gene calls are TRBV2 and TRBJ2-3, with unresolved D. The CDR3 has 13 residues. Germline-derived CDR1 and CDR2 are SNHLY and FYNNEI. V was cut by 5 bases and J by 5 bases, with 11 bases left in between. CDR3 region: CASSPLQLDTQYF. In DNA, the CDR3 is TGTGCCAGCAGTCCTCTACAGCTAGATACGCAGTATTTT. The whole variable domain, remainder taken from reference TRBV2 and TRBJ2-3, is EPEVTQTPSHQVTQMGQEVILRCVPISNHLYFYWYRQILGQKVEFLVSFYNNEISEKSEIFDDQFSVERPDGSNFTLKIRSTKLEDSAMYFCASSPLQLDTQYFGPGTRLTVL.

This clonotype has a count of ten or more. The V call is TRBV4-3, the J call TRBJ2-1; D unresolved. Germline V lookup: CDR1 LGHNA, CDR2 YSLEER. The ends were cut back, 0 bases at V and 5 bases at J, with 11 bases in the middle. The CDR3 spans 15 residues. The CDR3 nucleotides read TGCGCCAGCAGCCAAGACCCCGGTCGGGACAATGAGCAGTTCTTC. This translates into CASSQDPGRDNEQFF.

This clonotype was observed at least ten times. The chain is built from TRBV20-1 and TRBJ2-7, with TRBD2 identical over 12 bases. Germline CDR1 DFQATT, CDR2 SNEGSKA (reference sequence). The J segment lost 7 bases and the V segment lost 6 bases, leaving 7 bases of the junction unmatched. The CDR3 consists of 13 residues. The CDR3, as DNA: TGCAGTGCAAGACTAGCGGGGGTCGGGGAGCAGTACTTC. This sequence encodes CSARLAGVGEQYF.

V gene TRBV12-3 or TRBV12-4 combines with J gene TRBJ2-1; unclear D gene. This CDR3 has 18 amino acids. The germline V and J ends were trimmed by 0 bases and 0 bases, with 15 bases remaining between them. CDR3 protein: CASSLALTITSSYNEQFF. The CDR3 DNA reads TGTGCCAGCAGTTTAGCGCTTACAATCACGAGCTCCTACAATGAGCAGTTCTTC.

A few counts support this clonotype. The V gene is TRBV7-2, the J gene TRBJ2-2; 10 bases align to TRBD2. The CDR3 extends over 16 amino acids. Looked up from germline, CDR1 is SGHTA and CDR2 is FQGNSA. Losses at the gene ends were 6 bases for V and 10 bases for J; bases not matched to a gene: 14. This CDR3 is CASRPSIAGGLLELFF. DNA of the CDR3: TGTGCCAGCAGACCCTCTATAGCGGGAGGACTTTTGGAGCTGTTTTTT.

This clonotype appeared many times. The chain is built from TRBV7-2 and TRBJ2-1; 7 bases agree with TRBD2. The CDR3 contains 15 residues. Germline values: CDR1 SGHTA, CDR2 FQGNSA. Trimming took 0 bases from V and 3 from J; bases not matched to a gene: 2. CDR3 region: CASSLAGGDYNEQFF. The CDR3 DNA sequence: TGTGCCAGCAGCTTAGCGGGGGGGGACTACAATGAGCAGTTCTTC.

Ten or more counts support this clonotype. The chain is built from TRBV12-3 or TRBV12-4 and TRBJ2-7; possibly TRBD1 for D (6 bases). The V end lost 8 bases, the J end lost 2 bases, and 13 bases lay between the germline ends. The CDR3 loop spans 13 amino acids. The chain's CDR3 is CASSRDTAYEQYF. The CDR3 DNA reads TGTGCCAGCTCTCGGGACACCGCCTACGAGCAGTACTTC.

V gene TRBV11-2 combines with J gene TRBJ2-1; 7 nucleotides line up with TRBD2. V gave up 3 bases and J gave up 7 bases; unmatched junction bases: 9. Germline loops: CDR1 SGHAT, CDR2 FQNNGV. The CDR3 has 15 residues. The CDR3 is CASSFWSGMGNEQFF. Written as DNA, the CDR3 is TGTGCCAGCAGCTTTTGGAGCGGGATGGGAAATGAGCAGTTCTTC.

This clonotype was counted a few times. The rearrangement links TRBV6-5 to TRBJ1-5; D not resolved. Germline V gene sequence: CDR1 MNHEY, CDR2 SVGAGI. V dropped 2 bases and J dropped 3 bases, with 8 bases sitting between them. The CDR3 is 14 residues long. The CDR3 DNA reads TGTGCCAGCAGTTACGTAAGCACCAATCAGCCCCAGCATTTT. It translates to CASSYVSTNQPQHF.

The chain uses TRBV5-5 and TRBJ1-1, with D perhaps matching TRBD1 (5 bases). V gave up 3 bases and J gave up 4 bases, with 16 bases separating them. In germline, CDR1 is SGHKS, CDR2 YYEKEE (reference sequence). The CDR3 contains 15 residues. The CDR3 here is CASSYPGAGSTEAFF. CDR3 DNA sequence: TGTGCCAGCAGCTACCCTGGGGCCGGGAGCACTGAAGCTTTCTTT.

The chain joins TRBV7-9 to TRBJ2-7, with D tentatively TRBD1 (5 bases). Looked up from germline, CDR1 is SEHNR and CDR2 is FQNEAQ (reference sequence). The V gene lost 1 base and the J gene lost 2 bases, with 12 bases spanning the gap. CDR3 length equals 15 residues. Here the CDR3 reads CASSLVLQGAYEQYF. CDR3 sequence (DNA): TGTGCCAGCAGCTTAGTGCTGCAAGGGGCCTACGAGCAGTACTTC.

J is TRBJ2-7 and V is TRBV7-9; perhaps TRBD1 as D (6 bases). The CDR3 extends over 14 amino acids. Per germline, CDR1 SEHNR and CDR2 FQNEAQ (reference sequence). Trimming removed 10 bases from V and 0 bases from J, with 16 bases in between. CDR3 loop: CAITLGAYSYEQYF. DNA for the CDR3: TGTGCCATCACCTTGGGGGCCTACTCCTACGAGCAGTACTTC.

The rearrangement joins TRBV7-9 to TRBJ2-2; 8 positions agree with TRBD1. From germline, CDR1 is SEHNR and CDR2 FQNEAQ (reference sequence). This CDR3 contains 16 residues. Trimming at V came to 4 bases and at J to 7 bases, leaving 11 bases not matched to a gene. This CDR3 is CASSSPPGTGDGELFF. CDR3 DNA: TGTGCCAGCAGCTCCCCTCCCGGGACAGGAGACGGGGAGCTGTTTTTT.

This clonotype showed up many times. This chain uses TRBV6-1 with TRBJ2-7; TRBD1 matches 7 bases. Germline assignment: CDR1 MNHNS and CDR2 SASEGT. V lost 6 bases, J lost 4 bases, and 6 bases stayed unmatched. This CDR3 has 13 amino acids. The CDR3 DNA is TGTGCCAGCAGCACAGACAGGGTATACGAGCAGTACTTC. Amino acids: CASSTDRVYEQYF.

This clonotype has more than one count but fewer than ten. This rearrangement joins TRBV20-1 to TRBJ2-1; D might be TRBD2 (5 bases). The germline gives CDR1 DFQATT, CDR2 SNEGSKA (reference sequence). CDR3 length: 16 residues. The V gene lost 3 bases and the J gene lost 3 bases, with 18 bases spanning the gap. The CDR3 region has the DNA TGCAGTGCTAGTACCCTAGGAGGAATCCGCTACAATGAGCAGTTCTTC. The encoded protein is CSASTLGGIRYNEQFF.

The V and J genes are TRBV18 and TRBJ2-5, with D hard to call. This CDR3 contains 12 residues. Germline V gene sequence: CDR1 KGHSH, CDR2 LQKENI. V was clipped by 0 bases and J by 7 bases, with 6 bases between them. The CDR3 sequence is CASSPPGGTQYF. In DNA form, the CDR3 reads TGTGCCAGCTCACCACCGGGCGGGACCCAGTACTTC.